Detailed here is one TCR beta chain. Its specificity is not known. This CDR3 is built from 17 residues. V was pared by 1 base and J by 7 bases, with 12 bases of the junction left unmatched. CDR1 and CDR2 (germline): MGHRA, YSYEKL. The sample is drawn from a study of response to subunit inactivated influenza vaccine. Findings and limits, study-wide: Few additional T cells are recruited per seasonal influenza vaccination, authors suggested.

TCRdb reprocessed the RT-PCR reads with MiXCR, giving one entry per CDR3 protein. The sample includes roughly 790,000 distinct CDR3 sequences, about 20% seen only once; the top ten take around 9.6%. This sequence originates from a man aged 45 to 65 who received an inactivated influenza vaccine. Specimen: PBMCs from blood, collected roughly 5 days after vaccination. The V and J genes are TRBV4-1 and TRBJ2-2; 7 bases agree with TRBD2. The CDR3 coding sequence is TGCGCCAGCAGCCAAGCCCCCCTAGCGGCGGCGGGCGGGGAGCTGTTTTTT. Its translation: CASSQAPLAAAGGELFF.